These T cell receptor beta chains were read from a single sample in a study of blood T cells in healthy people across ages. TCRdb re-called the 5' RACE reads with MiXCR, one entry per CDR3 protein. This sample yields fewer than 950,000 distinct CDR3 sequences, of which about 53% are seen a single time; under 50% belongs to the top ten. Sequenced: blood. Source of these receptors: a man older than 75 in good health. Both conserved end residues are part of each CDR3. The order of the fields is D gene, clone size, V gene, J gene, CDR3 protein, CDR3 DNA. D genes are given only for firm matches. The size of a clone is reported for some rows only, either as once, few or many, or as a class for expanded clones.

TRBD1	few	TRBV7-9	TRBJ1-2	CASSLAGRQGAHGYTF	TGTGCCAGCAGCTTAGCGGGCCGACAGGGGGCGCATGGCTACACCTTC
TRBD2	-	TRBV6-5	TRBJ2-7	CASSYLAGGGEQYF	TGTGCCAGCAGTTACCTAGCGGGAGGCGGCGAGCAGTACTTC
-	few	TRBV4-2	TRBJ1-6	CASSQDEGIGNSPLHF	TGTGCCAGCAGCCAAGACGAAGGGATAGGCAATTCACCCCTCCACTTT
-	few	TRBV28	TRBJ2-2	CASSLSLSQESTGELFF	TGTGCCAGCAGTTTATCTCTCAGTCAAGAGAGTACCGGGGAGCTGTTTTTT
-	-	TRBV15	TRBJ2-7	CATSNTGGLEIYEQYF	TGTGCCACCAGCAACACCGGGGGGCTCGAGATTTACGAGCAGTACTTC
-	-	TRBV12-3/TRBV12-4	TRBJ2-7	CASSLRSYNEQYF	TGTGCCAGCAGTCTCCGGTCCTACAATGAGCAGTACTTC
-	-	TRBV29-1	TRBJ1-1	CSVGAAEAFF	TGCAGCGTTGGGGCCGCGGAAGCTTTCTTT
-	-	TRBV20-1	TRBJ2-3	CSARALGSSTQYF	TGCAGTGCTAGAGCCCTAGGCTCGTCCACGCAGTATTTT
TRBD2	-	TRBV7-9	TRBJ2-3	CASSLGGLAGDNRYAYF	TGTGCCAGCAGCTTAGGGGGACTAGCGGGAGACAACAGATACGCGTATTTT
-	-	TRBV20-1	TRBJ2-5	CSARGIEETQYF	TGCAGTGCTAGGGGGATAGAAGAGACCCAGTACTTC
-	-	TRBV11-1	TRBJ2-3	CASSKPELDDRYAYF	TGTGCCAGCAGTAAACCGGAACTAGATGACAGATACGCGTATTTT
TRBD1	-	TRBV10-3	TRBJ2-5	CAISGDRVRETQYF	TGTGCCATCAGTGGGGACAGGGTTCGGGAGACCCAGTACTTC
TRBD1	-	TRBV11-3	TRBJ2-3	CASSVTGGTQYF	TGTGCCAGCAGCGTTACAGGGGGGACGCAGTATTTT
-	-	TRBV13	TRBJ2-1	CASSFRQYNEQFF	TGTGCCAGCAGCTTCAGGCAGTACAATGAGCAGTTCTTC
-	few	TRBV7-9	TRBJ2-6	CASSRGVSAGANVLTF	TGTGCCAGCAGCCGAGGCGTGTCCGCTGGGGCCAACGTCCTGACTTTC
-	-	TRBV24-1	TRBJ2-4	CATSDGQSGAKNIQYF	TGTGCCACCAGTGATGGTCAGTCGGGAGCCAAAAACATTCAGTACTTC
-	few	TRBV25-1	TRBJ1-4	CASSERRGVAEKLFF	TGTGCCAGCAGTGAAAGGAGGGGAGTGGCGGAAAAACTGTTTTTT
-	few	TRBV5-1	TRBJ2-2	CASSMGGATNGELFF	TGCGCCAGCAGCATGGGGGGGGCGACCAACGGGGAGCTGTTTTTT
TRBD2	-	TRBV4-2	TRBJ2-1	CASSQDSTVAGGTNEQFF	TGTGCCAGCAGCCAAGATAGTACAGTAGCGGGAGGGACCAATGAGCAGTTCTTC
-	many	TRBV27	TRBJ2-7	CASSLAGVSSYEQYF	TGTGCCAGCAGTTTAGCGGGCGTGAGCTCCTACGAGCAGTACTTC
TRBD1	few	TRBV6-5	TRBJ2-3	CASSSWTGGTDTQYF	TGTGCCAGCAGTTCCTGGACAGGCGGCACAGATACGCAGTATTTT
-	-	TRBV11-2	TRBJ2-1	CASSFGLREPYNEQFF	TGTGCCAGCAGCTTTGGTCTACGGGAGCCCTACAATGAGCAGTTCTTC
TRBD1	few	TRBV28	TRBJ1-2	CASSPERGRGGYTF	TGCGCCAGCAGTCCCGAGAGGGGGCGCGGAGGCTACACCTTC
TRBD2	few	TRBV7-2	TRBJ2-7	CASSRQPSTSGPYEQYF	TGTGCCAGCAGCCGCCAACCATCGACTAGCGGTCCCTACGAGCAGTACTTC
-	few	TRBV20-1	TRBJ2-7	CSARDRQAGLGEQYF	TGCAGTGCTAGAGATCGACAAGCCGGGCTGGGCGAGCAGTACTTC
-	-	TRBV15	TRBJ1-5	CATSRDAGYNQPQHF	TGTGCCACCAGCAGAGACGCGGGATACAATCAGCCCCAGCATTTT
-	-	TRBV6-6	TRBJ1-2	CASRVGGLIYGYTF	TGTGCCAGCAGGGTAGGGGGACTCATATATGGCTACACCTTC